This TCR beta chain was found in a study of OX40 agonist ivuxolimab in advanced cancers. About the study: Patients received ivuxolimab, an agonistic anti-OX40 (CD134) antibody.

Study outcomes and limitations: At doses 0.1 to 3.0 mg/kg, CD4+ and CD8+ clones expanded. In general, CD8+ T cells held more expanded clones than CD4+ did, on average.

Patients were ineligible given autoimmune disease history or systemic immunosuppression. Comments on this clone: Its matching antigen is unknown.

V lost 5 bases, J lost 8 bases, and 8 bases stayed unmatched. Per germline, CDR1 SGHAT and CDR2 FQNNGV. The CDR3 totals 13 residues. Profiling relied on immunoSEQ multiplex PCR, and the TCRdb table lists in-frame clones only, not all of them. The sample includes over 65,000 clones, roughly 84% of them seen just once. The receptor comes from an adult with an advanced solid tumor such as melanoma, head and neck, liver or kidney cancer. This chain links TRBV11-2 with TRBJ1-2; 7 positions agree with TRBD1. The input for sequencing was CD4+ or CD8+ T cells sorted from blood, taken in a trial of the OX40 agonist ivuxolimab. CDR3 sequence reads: CASSPGTERGYTF. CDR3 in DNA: TGTGCCAGCAGCCCCGGGACAGAAAGGGGCTACACCTTC.